This is a list of T cell receptor beta chains from one sample in a study of blood T cell repertoires in COVID-19. Assay used: immunoSEQ multiplex PCR; TCRdb lists only in-frame clones, some missing. This sample has around 300,000 clones, with approximately 90% found just once. The sequencing sample was made of PBMCs or T cells enriched from blood (not recorded which). These receptors originate from a woman between 50 and 59 years old who had recovered from COVID-19. CDR3s include the opening cysteine and the closing phenylalanine or tryptophan. A D gene is named only where the DNA matches it firmly. Clone size appears in some rows only: once, few, many, or a class for an expanded clone.

d_gene: .; abundance: .; j_gene: TRBJ2-7; v_gene: TRBV5-1; CDR3aa: CASSLVSGQSSYEQYF; CDR3nt: TGCGCCAGCAGCTTGGTTTCTGGACAGTCCTCCTACGAGCAGTACTTC
d_gene: .; abundance: .; j_gene: TRBJ2-1; v_gene: TRBV7-9; CDR3aa: CASSTRDRPVEQFF; CDR3nt: TGTGCCAGCAGCACGCGGGACAGACCCGTGGAGCAGTTCTTC
d_gene: TRBD1; abundance: .; j_gene: TRBJ1-2; v_gene: TRBV18; CDR3aa: CASSADRATYGYTF; CDR3nt: TGTGCCAGCTCCGCGGACAGGGCAACATATGGCTACACCTTC
d_gene: .; abundance: .; j_gene: TRBJ1-6; v_gene: TRBV19; CDR3aa: CASSISAGGNSPLHF; CDR3nt: TGTGCCAGTAGTATATCTGCTGGGGGGAATTCACCCCTCCACTTT
d_gene: TRBD2; abundance: .; j_gene: TRBJ2-2; v_gene: TRBV27; CDR3aa: CASSRTSETGELFF; CDR3nt: TGTGCCAGCAGTAGGACTAGCGAAACCGGGGAGCTGTTTTTT
d_gene: .; abundance: once; j_gene: TRBJ2-7; v_gene: TRBV28; CDR3aa: CASSLLGAGSYEQYF; CDR3nt: TGTGCCAGCAGTTTACTAGGGGCGGGATCCTACGAGCAGTACTTC
d_gene: .; abundance: .; j_gene: TRBJ1-2; v_gene: TRBV28; CDR3aa: CASSTTSGDYGYTF; CDR3nt: TGTGCCAGCAGTACGACTTCAGGGGACTATGGCTACACCTTC
d_gene: TRBD2; abundance: .; j_gene: TRBJ2-7; v_gene: TRBV4-3; CDR3aa: CASSQDSMGAGYPYEQYF; CDR3nt: TGCGCCAGCAGCCAAGATTCGATGGGAGCGGGATACCCCTACGAGCAGTACTTC
d_gene: .; abundance: .; j_gene: TRBJ1-1; v_gene: TRBV24-1; CDR3aa: CATSEERNTEAFF; CDR3nt: TGTGCCACCAGTGAGGAGAGAAACACTGAAGCTTTCTTT
d_gene: TRBD2; abundance: .; j_gene: TRBJ2-1; v_gene: TRBV7-9; CDR3aa: CASSHLAGGYNEQFF; CDR3nt: TGTGCCAGCAGCCATCTAGCGGGAGGCTACAATGAGCAGTTCTTC
d_gene: .; abundance: .; j_gene: TRBJ1-4; v_gene: TRBV28; CDR3aa: CASSSGDATNEKLFF; CDR3nt: TGTGCCAGCAGTTCGGGGGACGCAACTAATGAAAAACTGTTTTTT
d_gene: .; abundance: .; j_gene: TRBJ1-2; v_gene: TRBV5-4; CDR3aa: CASSLVGQGNGYTF; CDR3nt: TGTGCCAGCAGCTTGGTGGGGCAGGGGAATGGCTACACCTTC
d_gene: TRBD1; abundance: .; j_gene: TRBJ1-2; v_gene: TRBV5-5; CDR3aa: CASSRLLDRVGFGYTF; CDR3nt: TGTGCCAGCAGCCGGCTCCTCGACAGGGTTGGTTTTGGCTACACCTTC
d_gene: .; abundance: .; j_gene: TRBJ2-1; v_gene: TRBV7-3; CDR3aa: CASSPQSSYNEQFF; CDR3nt: TGTGCCAGCAGCCCACAGAGCTCCTACAATGAGCAGTTCTTC
d_gene: .; abundance: .; j_gene: TRBJ2-7; v_gene: TRBV19; CDR3aa: CASSVNLGHQYEQYF; CDR3nt: TGTGCCAGTAGCGTAAACTTGGGACACCAGTACGAGCAGTACTTC
d_gene: TRBD1; abundance: .; j_gene: TRBJ1-2; v_gene: TRBV28; CDR3aa: CASSSGGAKGYTF; CDR3nt: TGTGCCAGCAGCTCAGGGGGCGCGAAGGGCTACACCTTC
d_gene: TRBD1; abundance: once; j_gene: TRBJ1-4; v_gene: TRBV3-1/TRBV3-2; CDR3aa: CASSQEGTGGKEKLFF; CDR3nt: TGTGCCAGCAGCCAAGAGGGAACAGGGGGCAAAGAAAAACTGTTTTTT
d_gene: TRBD2; abundance: .; j_gene: TRBJ2-2; v_gene: TRBV5-1; CDR3aa: CASSLSSGRNTGELFF; CDR3nt: TGCGCCAGCAGCTTATCCAGCGGGAGGAACACCGGGGAGCTGTTTTTT
d_gene: .; abundance: .; j_gene: TRBJ2-1; v_gene: TRBV28; CDR3aa: CASHSTGKNYNEQFF; CDR3nt: TGTGCCAGCCACTCGACAGGAAAAAACTACAATGAGCAGTTCTTC
d_gene: TRBD1; abundance: .; j_gene: TRBJ1-2; v_gene: TRBV5-4; CDR3aa: CASSLASRGNGYTF; CDR3nt: TGTGCCAGCAGCTTGGCCTCCAGGGGGAATGGCTACACCTTC
d_gene: TRBD1; abundance: few; j_gene: TRBJ1-3; v_gene: TRBV15; CDR3aa: CATSSWGQGFGNTIYF; CDR3nt: TGTGCCACCAGCAGTTGGGGACAGGGTTTCGGAAACACCATATATTTT
d_gene: .; abundance: .; j_gene: TRBJ1-1; v_gene: TRBV5-1; CDR3aa: CASSPPNVNTEAFF; CDR3nt: TGCGCCAGCAGCCCCCCTAACGTGAACACTGAAGCTTTCTTT
d_gene: TRBD2; abundance: .; j_gene: TRBJ2-3; v_gene: TRBV4-3; CDR3aa: CASSQATSGKITDTQYF; CDR3nt: TGCGCCAGCAGCCAAGCCACTAGCGGGAAAATAACAGATACGCAGTATTTT
d_gene: .; abundance: .; j_gene: TRBJ1-1; v_gene: TRBV4-2; CDR3aa: CASSDGRQNTEAFF; CDR3nt: TGTGCCAGCAGCGATGGGAGGCAAAACACTGAAGCTTTCTTT
d_gene: TRBD1; abundance: .; j_gene: TRBJ1-1; v_gene: TRBV5-5; CDR3aa: CASSRTGGVKGTEAFF; CDR3nt: TGCGCCAGCAGCCGGACAGGGGGGGTTAAGGGCACTGAAGCTTTCTTT
d_gene: TRBD2; abundance: .; j_gene: TRBJ2-1; v_gene: TRBV2; CDR3aa: CASRRLAGEYNEQFF; CDR3nt: TGTGCCAGCAGGCGACTAGCGGGGGAATACAATGAGCAGTTCTTC
d_gene: .; abundance: .; j_gene: TRBJ1-5; v_gene: TRBV19; CDR3aa: CASIPRGSNQPQHF; CDR3nt: TGTGCCAGTATCCCGAGGGGGAGCAATCAGCCCCAGCATTTT
d_gene: TRBD1; abundance: .; j_gene: TRBJ1-2; v_gene: TRBV9; CDR3aa: CASTEGGGYGYTF; CDR3nt: TGTGCCAGCACCGAAGGGGGCGGCTATGGCTACACCTTC
d_gene: .; abundance: .; j_gene: TRBJ1-2; v_gene: TRBV30; CDR3aa: CAWRSRLYGYTF; CDR3nt: TGTGCCTGGAGGTCCAGATTGTATGGCTACACCTTC
d_gene: TRBD2; abundance: once; j_gene: TRBJ2-2; v_gene: TRBV7-7; CDR3aa: CASSSIAGGITGELFF; CDR3nt: TGTGCTAGCAGCTCAATAGCGGGAGGGATCACCGGGGAGCTGTTTTTT
d_gene: .; abundance: .; j_gene: TRBJ1-1; v_gene: TRBV23-1; CDR3aa: CASSHPRGGGRNTEAFF; CDR3nt: TGCGCCAGCAGTCACCCAAGAGGGGGTGGTAGGAACACTGAAGCTTTCTTT
d_gene: .; abundance: .; j_gene: TRBJ1-2; v_gene: TRBV7-2; CDR3aa: CASRQAGISLRGYTF; CDR3nt: TGTGCCAGCCGACAGGCAGGGATCAGCTTACGGGGCTACACCTTC
d_gene: .; abundance: .; j_gene: TRBJ2-3; v_gene: TRBV19; CDR3aa: CASTSGTSTDTQYF; CDR3nt: TGTGCCAGTACCTCCGGGACTAGCACAGATACGCAGTATTTT
d_gene: .; abundance: .; j_gene: TRBJ1-4; v_gene: TRBV12-3/TRBV12-4; CDR3aa: CASSSREKLFF; CDR3nt: TGTGCCAGCAGTTCGAGGGAAAAACTGTTTTTT
d_gene: .; abundance: .; j_gene: TRBJ2-1; v_gene: TRBV5-4; CDR3aa: CASSLSLGVGNEQFF; CDR3nt: TGTGCCAGCAGCTTGTCTCTGGGAGTAGGGAATGAGCAGTTCTTC
d_gene: .; abundance: .; j_gene: TRBJ2-1; v_gene: TRBV11-2; CDR3aa: CASSLDRGYNEQFF; CDR3nt: TGTGCCAGCAGCTTAGACAGGGGCTACAATGAGCAGTTCTTC
d_gene: TRBD1; abundance: .; j_gene: TRBJ2-1; v_gene: TRBV5-1; CDR3aa: CASSSEGQGYNEQFF; CDR3nt: TGCGCCAGCAGCTCAGAGGGACAGGGCTACAATGAGCAGTTCTTC
d_gene: .; abundance: .; j_gene: TRBJ2-7; v_gene: TRBV5-1; CDR3aa: CASSPDRAYEQYF; CDR3nt: TGCGCCAGCAGCCCCGACAGAGCCTACGAGCAGTACTTC
d_gene: TRBD1; abundance: .; j_gene: TRBJ1-1; v_gene: TRBV19; CDR3aa: CASSIRTGEIPEAFF; CDR3nt: TGTGCCAGTAGTATTAGGACAGGGGAGATCCCTGAAGCTTTCTTT
d_gene: .; abundance: .; j_gene: TRBJ2-1; v_gene: TRBV9; CDR3aa: CASSVNQLNEQFF; CDR3nt: TGTGCCAGCAGCGTTAATCAGTTGAATGAGCAGTTCTTC
d_gene: .; abundance: .; j_gene: TRBJ2-7; v_gene: TRBV13; CDR3aa: CASSAGQRYEQYF; CDR3nt: TGTGCCAGCAGCGCAGGACAGCGTTACGAGCAGTACTTC
d_gene: TRBD1; abundance: .; j_gene: TRBJ2-1; v_gene: TRBV28; CDR3aa: CASSLGNQGAAYNEQFF; CDR3nt: TGTGCCAGCAGTTTAGGGAACCAGGGGGCGGCCTACAATGAGCAGTTCTTC
d_gene: .; abundance: .; j_gene: TRBJ2-7; v_gene: TRBV27; CDR3aa: CASRRTTGYYEQYF; CDR3nt: TGTGCCAGCAGAAGGACTACTGGATACTACGAGCAGTACTTC
d_gene: TRBD1; abundance: few; j_gene: TRBJ1-5; v_gene: TRBV10-1; CDR3aa: CASSGQVNQPQHF; CDR3nt: TGCGCCAGCTCCGGACAGGTAAATCAGCCCCAGCATTTT
d_gene: TRBD1; abundance: .; j_gene: TRBJ1-2; v_gene: TRBV14; CDR3aa: CASSQAGTGSYGYTF; CDR3nt: TGTGCCAGCAGCCAAGCCGGGACAGGAAGCTATGGCTACACCTTC
d_gene: .; abundance: .; j_gene: TRBJ2-7; v_gene: TRBV5-1; CDR3aa: CASRELQLDEQYF; CDR3nt: TGCGCCAGCAGAGAGTTGCAATTAGACGAGCAGTACTTC
d_gene: TRBD1; abundance: .; j_gene: TRBJ2-7; v_gene: TRBV11-2; CDR3aa: CASSHTGTGTSREQYF; CDR3nt: TGTGCCAGCAGCCATACCGGGACAGGGACCTCTCGGGAGCAGTACTTC
d_gene: .; abundance: .; j_gene: TRBJ2-7; v_gene: TRBV7-2; CDR3aa: CASSLVGYEQYF; CDR3nt: TGTGCCAGCAGCTTAGTCGGCTACGAGCAGTACTTC
d_gene: .; abundance: .; j_gene: TRBJ2-1; v_gene: TRBV10-1; CDR3aa: CASSEFMRRGSYNEQFF; CDR3nt: TGCGCCAGCAGTGAGTTCATGAGGAGGGGCTCCTACAATGAGCAGTTCTTC